This entry lists 7 T cell receptor beta chains sequenced from one sample in a study of blood T cell repertoires in COVID-19. The table came from immunoSEQ multiplex PCR; TCRdb's copy has only in-frame clones and leaves some out. The table shows approximately 300,000 clones, with around nine tenths occurring only once. Sequenced material: PBMCs or T cells enriched from blood (not recorded which). Receptors originate from a woman between 18 and 29 years old who had recovered from COVID-19.

The chain combines TRBV2 with TRBJ1-1; D unresolved. Germline lookup yields CDR1 SNHLY and CDR2 FYNNEI. The CDR3 runs 13 residues. The V gene lost 7 bases and the J gene lost 2 bases, with 11 bases spanning the gap. CDR3: CASKTVVNTEAFF. In DNA form, the CDR3 reads TGTGCCAGCAAAACGGTAGTTAACACTGAAGCTTTCTTT.

The V and J genes are TRBV2 and TRBJ1-1; TRBD1 aligns across 9 bases. V dropped 6 bases and J dropped 1; count of bases not matched to a gene: 3. There are 14 residues in the CDR3. Germline CDR1 is SNHLY and CDR2 is FYNNEI. The CDR3 loop reads CASRGTGWNTEAFF. The CDR3 DNA reads TGTGCCAGCAGGGGGACAGGGTGGAACACTGAAGCTTTCTTT.

J is TRBJ2-5 and V is TRBV9; D might be TRBD1 (7 bases). CDR3 length equals 15 residues. Deletions cut 5 bases from V and 5 bases from J, with 19 bases between. Germline loops: CDR1 SGDLS, CDR2 YYNGEE. Here the CDR3 reads CASSPQGRGVETQYF. For the CDR3, the DNA is TGTGCCAGCAGTCCCCAAGGCAGGGGGGTGGAGACCCAGTACTTC.

This chain joins TRBV9 and TRBJ1-5; D is possibly TRBD1 (5 bases). V was pared by 2 bases and J by 7 bases, with 10 bases between. Germline CDR1 reads SGDLS; CDR2 reads YYNGEE. The CDR3 totals 13 residues. For the CDR3, the DNA is TGTGCCAGCAGCGTGGGGAGGGGCCAGCCCCAGCATTTT. It encodes CASSVGRGQPQHF.

The chain uses TRBV30 and TRBJ2-7, with no clear D. This CDR3 has 14 residues. Germline V gene lookup returns CDR1 GTSNPN and CDR2 SVGIG (reference sequence). V dropped 0 bases and J dropped 4 bases, with 13 bases sitting between them. This CDR3 is CAWSVRRQNYEQYF. The CDR3 DNA reads as TGTGCCTGGAGTGTACGGCGGCAAAATTACGAGCAGTACTTC.

V is TRBV10-3 and J is TRBJ1-1; 10 bases line up with TRBD1. The CDR3 is made up of 13 amino acids. With V trimmed by 5 bases and J by 5 bases, 2 bases remained unmatched. Germline values: CDR1 ENHRY, CDR2 SYGVKD. The CDR3 DNA sequence: TGTGCCATCAGTCCGGGACAGGGGACTGAAGCTTTCTTT. Translated: CAISPGQGTEAFF.

The chain carries TRBV19 and TRBJ1-2; 7 nucleotides align to TRBD1. The trim removed 4 bases at V and 6 bases at J, leaving 5 bases unmatched. CDR3 length: 13 amino acids. Looked up from germline, CDR1 is LNHDA and CDR2 is SQIVND (reference sequence). The CDR3 spells CASSTGTVNGYTF. CDR3 in DNA: TGTGCCAGTAGTACAGGGACAGTCAATGGCTACACCTTC.